A selection of T cell receptor beta chains follows, all from one sample in a study of blood T cell repertoires in COVID-19. Measured with immunoSEQ multiplex PCR; TCRdb has only the in-frame clones, and not every one. The data hold about 220,000 clones, with 80% to 90% observed a single time. The sequencing sample was made of peripheral blood. Every receptor here comes from a man aged 25-45 years with active or convalescent COVID-19. CDR3s include the opening cysteine and the closing phenylalanine or tryptophan. D genes are given only for firm matches. Only some rows state a clone size, as once, few, many or a class for expanded clones.

abundance: once
v_gene: TRBV7-6
j_gene: TRBJ1-2
d_gene: .
CDR3aa: CASSFHGGGGNYGYTF
CDR3nt: TGTGCCAGCAGCTTCCACGGAGGGGGGGGCAACTATGGCTACACCTTC

abundance: .
v_gene: TRBV7-9
j_gene: TRBJ2-2
d_gene: TRBD2
CDR3aa: CASSWETSGNTGELFF
CDR3nt: TGTGCCAGCAGCTGGGAGACTAGCGGAAACACCGGGGAGCTGTTTTTT

abundance: .
v_gene: TRBV7-2
j_gene: TRBJ1-1
d_gene: TRBD1
CDR3aa: CASSLVTGGTEAFF
CDR3nt: TGTGCCAGCAGCTTAGTTACAGGGGGCACTGAAGCTTTCTTT

abundance: .
v_gene: TRBV4-2
j_gene: TRBJ2-7
d_gene: TRBD1
CDR3aa: CASSQPRGQGAYEQYF
CDR3nt: TGTGCCAGCAGCCAACCGAGGGGACAGGGGGCCTACGAGCAGTACTTC

abundance: .
v_gene: TRBV5-1
j_gene: TRBJ2-7
d_gene: TRBD1
CDR3aa: CASSLDLTGPRGEQYF
CDR3nt: TGCGCCAGCAGCTTGGACTTGACAGGGCCCAGGGGCGAGCAGTACTTC

abundance: once
v_gene: TRBV5-5
j_gene: TRBJ2-3
d_gene: .
CDR3aa: CASSLSGEVGTDTQYF
CDR3nt: TGTGCCAGCAGCTTGTCGGGTGAAGTCGGCACAGATACGCAGTATTTT

abundance: .
v_gene: TRBV11-3
j_gene: TRBJ2-7
d_gene: TRBD1
CDR3aa: CASSRTGGFNEQYF
CDR3nt: TGTGCCAGCAGCCGGACAGGGGGCTTCAACGAGCAGTACTTC

abundance: once
v_gene: TRBV30
j_gene: TRBJ2-1
d_gene: TRBD1
CDR3aa: CAWNRQGEQFF
CDR3nt: TGTGCCTGGAATCGACAGGGTGAGCAGTTCTTC

abundance: .
v_gene: TRBV19
j_gene: TRBJ2-1
d_gene: TRBD2
CDR3aa: CASSMGGGYNEQFF
CDR3nt: TGTGCCAGTTCAATGGGGGGGGGCTACAATGAGCAGTTCTTC

abundance: .
v_gene: TRBV2
j_gene: TRBJ2-7
d_gene: TRBD1
CDR3aa: CASSEVGQGIYEQYF
CDR3nt: TGTGCCAGCAGTGAGGTGGGACAGGGGATTTACGAGCAGTACTTC

abundance: .
v_gene: TRBV11-2
j_gene: TRBJ2-2
d_gene: TRBD1
CDR3aa: CASSLGYRRDRAGTGELFF
CDR3nt: TGTGCCAGCAGCCTAGGCTACCGCCGGGACAGGGCGGGCACCGGGGAGCTGTTTTTT

abundance: .
v_gene: TRBV4-3
j_gene: TRBJ1-2
d_gene: TRBD1
CDR3aa: CASSQSTGEDYGYTF
CDR3nt: TGCGCCAGCAGCCAGAGTACAGGGGAGGACTATGGCTACACCTTC

abundance: once
v_gene: TRBV30
j_gene: TRBJ1-3
d_gene: .
CDR3aa: CAWSPPRDSGNTIYF
CDR3nt: TGTGCCTGGAGTCCCCCCCGGGACTCTGGAAACACCATATATTTT

abundance: .
v_gene: TRBV28
j_gene: TRBJ1-1
d_gene: .
CDR3aa: CASRRGGTEAFF
CDR3nt: TGTGCCAGCCGACGTGGCGGCACTGAAGCTTTCTTT

abundance: .
v_gene: TRBV5-1
j_gene: TRBJ2-3
d_gene: .
CDR3aa: CASSLGRPTDTQYF
CDR3nt: TGCGCCAGCAGCTTGGGGAGACCCACAGATACGCAGTATTTT

abundance: .
v_gene: TRBV7-9
j_gene: TRBJ1-1
d_gene: TRBD1
CDR3aa: CASSSGTGGAGSTEAFF
CDR3nt: TGTGCCAGCAGTTCGGGGACAGGGGGCGCAGGTAGCACTGAAGCTTTCTTT

abundance: .
v_gene: TRBV7-9
j_gene: TRBJ2-7
d_gene: TRBD2
CDR3aa: CASRQIAGGNEQYF
CDR3nt: TGTGCCAGCAGACAGATAGCGGGAGGTAACGAGCAGTACTTC

abundance: .
v_gene: TRBV5-1
j_gene: TRBJ2-1
d_gene: TRBD2
CDR3aa: CASSQGLAGVGEQFF
CDR3nt: TGCGCCAGCAGCCAGGGACTAGCGGGAGTTGGGGAGCAGTTCTTC

abundance: .
v_gene: TRBV11-2
j_gene: TRBJ2-6
d_gene: .
CDR3aa: CASSPYAGGSNVLTF
CDR3nt: TGTGCCAGCAGCCCCTACGCAGGGGGGAGCAACGTCCTGACTTTC

abundance: .
v_gene: TRBV19
j_gene: TRBJ2-5
d_gene: .
CDR3aa: CATGGAGASEETQYF
CDR3nt: TGTGCCACTGGGGGGGCGGGGGCTTCAGAAGAGACCCAGTACTTC

abundance: .
v_gene: TRBV11-2
j_gene: TRBJ2-5
d_gene: .
CDR3aa: CASSLSASSQETQYF
CDR3nt: TGTGCCAGCAGCTTGTCCGCTAGCTCCCAAGAGACCCAGTACTTC

abundance: .
v_gene: TRBV19
j_gene: TRBJ2-1
d_gene: TRBD2
CDR3aa: CASSPGLAGWGPYNEQFF
CDR3nt: TGTGCCAGTAGTCCGGGACTAGCGGGTTGGGGGCCCTACAATGAGCAGTTCTTC

abundance: .
v_gene: TRBV18
j_gene: TRBJ1-2
d_gene: TRBD1
CDR3aa: CASSPGQVYYGYTF
CDR3nt: TGTGCCAGCTCACCCGGACAGGTTTACTATGGCTACACCTTC

abundance: few
v_gene: TRBV18
j_gene: TRBJ2-1
d_gene: TRBD2
CDR3aa: CASSPPTGGRYNEQFF
CDR3nt: TGTGCCAGCTCACCACCTACGGGCGGGAGGTACAATGAGCAGTTCTTC

abundance: .
v_gene: TRBV29-1
j_gene: TRBJ2-1
d_gene: TRBD1
CDR3aa: CSVEVPGQGIYNEQFF
CDR3nt: TGCAGCGTTGAAGTTCCCGGACAGGGAATCTACAATGAGCAGTTCTTC

abundance: .
v_gene: TRBV2
j_gene: TRBJ1-1
d_gene: .
CDR3aa: CATSRWGAEAFF
CDR3nt: TGTGCCACCTCCCGATGGGGAGCTGAAGCTTTCTTT

abundance: few
v_gene: TRBV14
j_gene: TRBJ2-5
d_gene: TRBD2
CDR3aa: CASSQRTSVVETQYF
CDR3nt: TGTGCCAGCAGCCAAAGGACTAGCGTGGTTGAGACCCAGTACTTC

abundance: .
v_gene: TRBV5-3
j_gene: TRBJ2-1
d_gene: .
CDR3aa: CARSPTRVYNEQFF
CDR3nt: TGTGCCAGAAGCCCAACTAGGGTCTACAATGAGCAGTTCTTC

abundance: .
v_gene: TRBV2
j_gene: TRBJ2-5
d_gene: TRBD2
CDR3aa: CASSGRAGGETQYF
CDR3nt: TGTGCCAGCAGTGGGAGAGCGGGGGGAGAGACCCAGTACTTC

abundance: .
v_gene: TRBV18
j_gene: TRBJ2-2
d_gene: .
CDR3aa: CASSLWADNTGELFF
CDR3nt: TGTGCCAGCTCACTCTGGGCAGATAACACCGGGGAGCTGTTTTTT

abundance: .
v_gene: TRBV28
j_gene: TRBJ1-4
d_gene: TRBD1
CDR3aa: CASSAAGGSNEKLFF
CDR3nt: TGTGCCAGCAGTGCCGCAGGGGGTTCTAATGAAAAACTGTTTTTT

abundance: .
v_gene: TRBV19
j_gene: TRBJ2-3
d_gene: .
CDR3aa: CASSWRVTDTQYF
CDR3nt: TGTGCCAGTAGTTGGCGGGTCACAGATACGCAGTATTTT

abundance: .
v_gene: TRBV5-6
j_gene: TRBJ2-5
d_gene: .
CDR3aa: CASSSEDSVILETQYF
CDR3nt: TGTGCCAGCAGCTCGGAGGACTCAGTGATATTGGAGACCCAGTACTTC

abundance: .
v_gene: TRBV2
j_gene: TRBJ2-5
d_gene: TRBD2
CDR3aa: CASSESRGGRAYETQYF
CDR3nt: TGTGCCAGCAGTGAATCCCGCGGAGGGAGGGCCTATGAGACCCAGTACTTC

abundance: few
v_gene: TRBV28
j_gene: TRBJ1-1
d_gene: .
CDR3aa: CASRLSTENTEAFF
CDR3nt: TGTGCCAGCAGGCTAAGTACAGAGAACACTGAAGCTTTCTTT

abundance: .
v_gene: TRBV27
j_gene: TRBJ1-1
d_gene: .
CDR3aa: CASSFPGSEAFF
CDR3nt: TGTGCCAGCAGTTTTCCAGGTTCTGAAGCTTTCTTT

abundance: .
v_gene: TRBV19
j_gene: TRBJ1-2
d_gene: .
CDR3aa: CASSPTTIWGYTF
CDR3nt: TGTGCCAGTAGTCCGACGACTATATGGGGCTACACCTTC

abundance: .
v_gene: TRBV3-1/TRBV3-2
j_gene: TRBJ2-3
d_gene: TRBD1
CDR3aa: CASSLRGQGVSTDTQYF
CDR3nt: TGTGCCAGCAGCTTGCGCGGTCAGGGGGTTAGCACAGATACGCAGTATTTT

abundance: .
v_gene: TRBV19
j_gene: TRBJ2-3
d_gene: TRBD2
CDR3aa: CASSHWRGTDTQYF
CDR3nt: TGTGCCAGTAGTCATTGGCGGGGGACAGATACGCAGTATTTT

abundance: .
v_gene: TRBV18
j_gene: TRBJ2-1
d_gene: TRBD2
CDR3aa: CASSPGTSGTHNEQFF
CDR3nt: TGTGCCAGCTCACCAGGGACTAGCGGGACCCACAATGAGCAGTTCTTC

abundance: .
v_gene: TRBV28
j_gene: TRBJ1-5
d_gene: .
CDR3aa: CASSLEVRGSNQPQHF
CDR3nt: TGTGCCAGCAGTTTAGAGGTCCGGGGGAGCAATCAGCCCCAGCATTTT

abundance: .
v_gene: TRBV7-2
j_gene: TRBJ2-7
d_gene: TRBD2
CDR3aa: CASSRTSGYEQYF
CDR3nt: TGTGCCAGCAGCAGGACTAGCGGCTACGAGCAGTACTTC

abundance: .
v_gene: TRBV20-1
j_gene: TRBJ1-1
d_gene: .
CDR3aa: CSVQGNTEAFF
CDR3nt: TGCAGTGTTCAGGGGAACACTGAAGCTTTCTTT

abundance: .
v_gene: TRBV30
j_gene: TRBJ1-2
d_gene: TRBD1
CDR3aa: CAWSSPGQGLLLAF
CDR3nt: TGTGCCTGGAGTTCACCGGGACAGGGTCTACTCCTAGCCTTC

abundance: .
v_gene: TRBV27
j_gene: TRBJ1-1
d_gene: .
CDR3aa: CASSFRGNTEAFF
CDR3nt: TGTGCCAGCAGTTTCAGGGGCAACACTGAAGCTTTCTTT

abundance: .
v_gene: TRBV6-5
j_gene: TRBJ2-2
d_gene: TRBD1
CDR3aa: CASSQSDREGELFF
CDR3nt: TGTGCCAGCAGTCAATCCGACAGGGAGGGGGAGCTGTTTTTT

abundance: .
v_gene: TRBV3-1/TRBV3-2
j_gene: TRBJ2-7
d_gene: .
CDR3aa: CASSLTGKYYEQYF
CDR3nt: TGTGCCAGCAGCCTAACAGGGAAATACTACGAGCAGTACTTC

abundance: .
v_gene: TRBV28
j_gene: TRBJ2-1
d_gene: .
CDR3aa: CASSSGESRITFF
CDR3nt: TGTGCCAGCAGTTCCGGGGAGTCCCGGATCACGTTCTTC